These 29 T cell receptor beta chains were sequenced from one sample in a study of blood T cell repertoires in COVID-19. Sequencing used immunoSEQ multiplex PCR; TCRdb keeps in-frame clones, though not all of them. The table records 150,000 or so clones, less than 80% of them present only once. The sequenced sample consisted of peripheral blood. The receptors here all came from a woman older than 75 with active or convalescent COVID-19.

DNA for the CDR3: TGTGCCACCATGACAGGGGGAGGTTCCTACAATGAGCAGTTCTTC. Translated, it gives CATMTGGGSYNEQFF. The chain is built from TRBV11-1 and TRBJ2-1, with 9 positions matching TRBD1. V shed 10 bases, J shed 1 base, and the junction held 8 bases outside the gene matches. CDR1 is SGHAT, CDR2 FQDESV, per germline (reference sequence). The CDR3 loop spans 15 amino acids.

The chain is built from TRBV11-2 and TRBJ2-3, with D perhaps TRBD1 (6 bases). The germline V gene has CDR1 SGHAT and CDR2 FQNNGV. Trimming shortened V by 5 bases and J by 1 base, and 13 bases separated the two germline ends. The CDR3 covers 15 residues. CDR3 residues: CASSTWGPGTDTQYF. In nucleotides, the CDR3 is TGTGCCAGCAGCACCTGGGGGCCTGGCACAGATACGCAGTATTTT.

This rearrangement joins TRBV18 to TRBJ1-5; D is unresolved. CDR1 and CDR2 from the germline V gene are KGHSH and LQKENI. CDR3 length: 14 residues. Trimming took off 6 bases at V and 5 bases at J, with 14 bases between the two ends. The CDR3 loop is CASSPNLADQPQHF. The CDR3, as DNA: TGTGCCAGCTCTCCTAACCTCGCGGATCAGCCCCAGCATTTT.

In its sample, this clone was seen a few times. The chain carries TRBV5-1 and TRBJ2-7; 10 nucleotides align to TRBD2. Losses at the gene ends were 5 bases for V and 1 base for J; bases not matched to a gene: 0. The length of the CDR3 is 13 residues. Germline V gene data show CDR1 as SGHRS and CDR2 as YFSETQ. This chain's CDR3 is CASRTSGSYEQYF. The CDR3 DNA sequence: TGCGCCAGCAGGACTAGCGGGTCCTACGAGCAGTACTTC. Complete variable domain (other parts from reference TRBV5-1 and TRBJ2-7): KAGVTQTPRYLIKTRGQQVTLSCSPISGHRSVSWYQQTPGQGLQFLFEYFSETQRNKGNFPGRFSGRQFSNSRSEMNVSTLELGDSALYLCASRTSGSYEQYFGPGTRLTVT.

V usage is TRBV6-5 and J usage is TRBJ1-4; D remains ambiguous. Per germline, CDR1 MNHEY and CDR2 SVGAGI. V was pared by 8 bases and J by 5 bases, with 15 bases between. The CDR3 runs 14 residues. As DNA, the CDR3 is TGTGCCAGCGGGAACGGGGTCCGAAATGAAAAACTGTTTTTT. This codes for CASGNGVRNEKLFF.

The rearrangement uses TRBV6-2 or TRBV6-3 and TRBJ2-7; the D is unclear. The V gene's germline CDR1 is MNHEY and CDR2 SVGEGT. Trimming cost V 0 bases and J 2 bases, with 17 bases left between them. This CDR3 has 17 residues. CDR3 nucleotides: TGTGCCAGCAGTTACTCGGTTTTGAGCAGGCGTCCCTACGAGCAGTACTTC. Amino acids: CASSYSVLSRRPYEQYF.

The chain joins TRBV19 to TRBJ1-2; TRBD1 agrees at 8 bases. Germline CDR1 reads LNHDA; CDR2 reads SQIVND (reference sequence). This CDR3 region has 15 residues. The V gene end was trimmed by 1 base and the J gene end by 4 bases; junction bases not matched to a gene: 5. The CDR3 DNA reads TGTGCCAGTAGTATAGCAGGGGGCTTTTCCTATGGCTACACCTTC. The encoded protein is CASSIAGGFSYGYTF.

The gene calls are TRBV11-2 and TRBJ2-3, with 9 positions matching TRBD1. V trimming: 3 bases; J trimming: 7 bases; junction bases outside the gene matches: 8. The CDR3 length is 15 residues. CDR1 and CDR2 from the germline V gene are SGHAT and FQNNGV. In nucleotides, the CDR3 is TGTGCCAGCAGCTTGGGGGACAGGGAGGGAAATACGCAGTATTTT. This codes for CASSLGDREGNTQYF.

V usage is TRBV5-6 and J usage is TRBJ1-6, with a weak D call TRBD1 (5 bases). Trimming shortened V by 5 bases and J by 8 bases, and 14 bases separated the two germline ends. This CDR3 has 14 amino acids. Germline V CDR1 and CDR2: SGHDT, YYEEEE. In DNA, the CDR3 is TGTGCCAGCAGTCGGGTCCAGGGTCATTCACCCCTCCACTTT. Its protein is CASSRVQGHSPLHF.

The J gene is TRBJ1-2, the V gene TRBV4-1; D ambiguous. Trimming shortened V by 0 bases and J by 7 bases, and 9 bases separated the two germline ends. The length of the CDR3 is 13 residues. Germline CDR1 reads MGHRA; CDR2 reads YSYEKL. The CDR3 is CASSQDRGFGYTF. CDR3 nucleotides: TGCGCCAGCAGCCAAGATCGCGGTTTTGGCTACACCTTC.

This clone turned up a few times. The V and J genes are TRBV27 and TRBJ2-7, with 10 bases identical to TRBD1. Germline CDR1 and CDR2: MNHEY and SMNVEV (reference sequence). The CDR3 has 17 amino acids. J was trimmed by 1 base and V by 6 bases; bases with no gene match: 12. This CDR3 is CASRGNFGTGVSYEQYF. The DNA for the CDR3 is TGTGCCAGCAGAGGAAATTTTGGGACAGGGGTATCCTACGAGCAGTACTTC.

V and J are TRBV29-1 and TRBJ1-2; D unclear. V was clipped by 2 bases and J by 6 bases, with 4 bases between them. Germline-derived CDR1 and CDR2 are SQVTM and ANQGSEA. This CDR3 contains 10 residues. The CDR3 coding sequence is TGCAGCGTTGAATTTAATGGCTACACCTTC. It yields the protein CSVEFNGYTF.

The V gene is TRBV5-6, the J gene TRBJ1-2; D unclear. Germline CDR1 SGHDT, CDR2 YYEEEE. The CDR3 has 13 residues. V dropped 4 bases and J dropped 6 bases, with 13 bases sitting between them. CDR3 sequence reads: CASSGGTEDGYTF. As DNA, the CDR3 is TGTGCCAGCAGCGGAGGTACCGAGGATGGCTACACCTTC.

The J gene is TRBJ1-1, the V gene TRBV5-6; 8 nucleotides agree with TRBD1. Trimming took 0 bases from V and 4 from J; bases not matched to a gene: 2. The CDR3 spans 14 residues. Germline CDR1 and CDR2: SGHDT and YYEEEE. The CDR3: CASSLGTGTTEAFF. The CDR3 DNA reads as TGTGCCAGCAGCTTGGGGACAGGGACCACTGAAGCTTTCTTT.

This clone was recorded many times. The rearrangement joins TRBV4-1 to TRBJ1-5, with D hard to call. The germline V and J ends were trimmed by 0 bases and 0 bases, with 15 bases remaining between them. CDR1 and CDR2 from the germline V gene are MGHRA and YSYEKL. The CDR3 loop spans 18 amino acids. CDR3 loop: CASSQEGPMRSSNQPQHF. The CDR3 bases are TGCGCCAGCAGCCAAGAAGGCCCTATGAGGAGTAGCAATCAGCCCCAGCATTTT.

The sample holds a few counts of this clone. The chain is built from TRBV30 and TRBJ1-2; 7 bases line up with TRBD1. J lost 8 bases, V lost 5 bases, and 2 bases had no gene match. Germline V gene sequence: CDR1 GTSNPN, CDR2 SVGIG (reference sequence). The CDR3 has 10 amino acids. DNA for the CDR3: TGTGCCTGGGGACAGGAAGGCTACACCTTC. It encodes CAWGQEGYTF.

The chain is built from TRBV7-2 and TRBJ1-3; no definite D call. This CDR3 is built from 16 residues. V shed 3 bases and J shed 5 bases, with 17 bases lying between them. CDR1 is SGHTA and CDR2 is FQGNSA in the germline V gene. CDR3 loop: CASSLSAWPSRNTIYF. The CDR3, as DNA: TGTGCCAGCAGCTTGTCAGCGTGGCCGTCGAGAAACACCATATATTTT.

The J gene is TRBJ1-1, the V gene TRBV6-2 or TRBV6-3; TRBD1 matches 7 bases. The germline V gene has CDR1 MNHEY and CDR2 SVGEGT. The CDR3 sequence is 19 residues long. V lost 4 bases and J lost 0; bases outside the gene matches: 17. CDR3 protein: CASSFPSRQGIMMNTEAFF. CDR3 nucleotides: TGTGCCAGCAGTTTCCCATCAAGACAGGGTATCATGATGAACACTGAAGCTTTCTTT.

The chain joins TRBV28 to TRBJ1-2; D unclear. The CDR3 totals 16 residues. Trimming stripped 2 bases from V and 1 base from J, with 14 bases between. From germline, CDR1 is MDHEN and CDR2 SYDVKM. The CDR3 region has the DNA TGTGCCAGCAGTTTAATAGCGGGAGGCATTAACTATGGCTACACCTTC. This sequence encodes CASSLIAGGINYGYTF.

The CDR3 region is CASSGSTGNTYNEQFF. CDR3 sequence (DNA): TGTGCCAGCAGCGGATCGACAGGGAATACCTACAATGAGCAGTTCTTC. This sequence joins TRBV9 and TRBJ2-1, with TRBD1 identical over 7 bases. Germline trimming cut 3 bases from V and 2 bases from J; bases unmatched to any gene: 8. The CDR3 has 16 residues. Germline loops: CDR1 SGDLS, CDR2 YYNGEE.

The chain couples TRBV14 to TRBJ2-2; perhaps TRBD1 as D (5 bases). In germline, CDR1 is SGHDN, CDR2 FVKESK. V was clipped by 1 base and J by 0 bases, with 9 bases between them. The CDR3 length is 16 residues. The CDR3, as DNA: TGTGCCAGCAGCCAAGGACAGTTCGCGAACACCGGGGAGCTGTTTTTT. As protein: CASSQGQFANTGELFF.

This rearrangement joins TRBV18 to TRBJ2-1; a weak D match, TRBD1 (6 bases). The CDR3 extends over 12 amino acids. V was trimmed by 6 bases and J by 9 bases, leaving 12 bases between them. From germline, CDR1 is KGHSH and CDR2 LQKENI. CDR3 DNA: TGTGCCAGCTCCCCGGACAGTCCTGAGCAGTTCTTC. It translates to CASSPDSPEQFF.

This rearrangement joins TRBV18 to TRBJ1-2; TRBD1 might be the D (5 bases). There are 14 residues in the CDR3. CDR1 KGHSH and CDR2 LQKENI come from the germline V gene. The V and J ends lost 3 bases and 5 bases respectively, with 13 bases between them. CDR3 sequence reads: CASSPRQTEYGYTF. CDR3 in DNA: TGTGCCAGCTCACCGCGACAGACAGAGTATGGCTACACCTTC. The variable domain in full, completed from reference TRBV18 and TRBJ1-2, reads NAGVMQNPRHLVRRRGQEARLRCSPMKGHSHVYWYRQLPEEGLKFMVYLQKENIIDESGMPKERFSAEFPKEGPSILRIQQVVRGDSAAYFCASSPRQTEYGYTFGSGTRLTVV.

J is TRBJ1-4 and V is TRBV5-1, with 7 bases lining up with TRBD1. The V and J ends lost 4 bases and 8 bases, in that order; junction bases with no gene match: 11. The CDR3 sequence is 15 residues long. The germline V gene encodes CDR1 SGHRS and CDR2 YFSETQ. The CDR3 DNA follows: TGCGCCAGCAGCCTATCAGGGGGAGGAGGAGAAAAACTGTTTTTT. Translated, it gives CASSLSGGGGEKLFF.

This chain connects TRBV18 to TRBJ2-7, with D unclear. CDR1 and CDR2 from the germline V gene are KGHSH and LQKENI. The CDR3 runs 15 residues. V gave up 0 bases and J gave up 1 base, with 10 bases separating them. DNA for the CDR3: TGTGCCAGCTCACCACCGGGCACGACGTCCTACGAGCAGTACTTC. Translating it yields CASSPPGTTSYEQYF.

The chain joins TRBV18 to TRBJ1-2; D ambiguous. The length of the CDR3 is 13 residues. Trimming removed 2 bases at V and 2 bases at J, with 6 bases between. CDR1 and CDR2 from the germline V gene are KGHSH and LQKENI. The chain's CDR3 is CASSPNENYGYTF. As DNA, the CDR3 is TGTGCCAGCTCACCAAATGAGAACTATGGCTACACCTTC.

The J gene is TRBJ1-2, the V gene TRBV25-1; 7 bases map to TRBD1. The length of the CDR3 is 14 residues. Per the germline V gene, CDR1 is MGHDK and CDR2 is SYGVNS. V lost 7 bases and J lost 0; bases outside the gene matches: 5. The DNA of the CDR3 is TGTGCCAGCAAAGGAGGGGGCACTAACTATGGCTACACCTTC. Protein sequence: CASKGGGTNYGYTF.

The chain joins TRBV5-8 to TRBJ2-5, with D perhaps TRBD1 (6 bases). CDR1 and CDR2 (germline): SGHTS, YDEGEE. CDR3 length: 15 residues. V lost 0 bases and J lost 5, with 14 bases in between. CDR3 sequence (DNA): TGTGCCAGCAGCTTGGGCAGGGGTGGTATGGAGACCCAGTACTTC. Amino acids: CASSLGRGGMETQYF.

This clone was counted ten times or more. This chain links TRBV4-1 with TRBJ1-2, with TRBD1 matching 7 bases. CDR3 length: 15 residues. Losses at the gene ends were 1 base for V and 8 bases for J; bases not matched to a gene: 10. The germline gives CDR1 MGHRA, CDR2 YSYEKL. Here the CDR3 reads CASSQGGRGIYGYTF. The CDR3 nucleotides read TGCGCCAGCAGCCAAGGGGGCAGGGGGATTTACGGCTACACCTTC.